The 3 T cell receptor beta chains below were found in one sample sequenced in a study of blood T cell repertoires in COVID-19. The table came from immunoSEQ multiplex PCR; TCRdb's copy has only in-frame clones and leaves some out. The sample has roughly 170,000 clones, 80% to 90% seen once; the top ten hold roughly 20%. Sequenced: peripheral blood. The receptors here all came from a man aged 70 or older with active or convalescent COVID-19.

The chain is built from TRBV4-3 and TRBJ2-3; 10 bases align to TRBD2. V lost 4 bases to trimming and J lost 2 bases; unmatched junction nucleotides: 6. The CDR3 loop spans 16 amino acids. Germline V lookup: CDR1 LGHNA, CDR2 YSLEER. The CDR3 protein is CASSPRTSGDTDTQYF. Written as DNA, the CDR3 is TGCGCCAGCAGCCCCCGGACTAGCGGAGACACAGATACGCAGTATTTT.

The CDR3 reads CASSIDSSNQPQHF. CDR3 DNA: TGTGCCAGCAGCATAGACAGTAGCAATCAGCCCCAGCATTTT. The chain is built from TRBV5-5 and TRBJ1-5, with a tentative D call TRBD1 (5 bases). Between the trimmed V and J ends, which lost 4 bases and 0 bases, there was a span of 8 bases. The CDR3 spans 14 residues. In germline, CDR1 is SGHKS, CDR2 YYEKEE (reference sequence).

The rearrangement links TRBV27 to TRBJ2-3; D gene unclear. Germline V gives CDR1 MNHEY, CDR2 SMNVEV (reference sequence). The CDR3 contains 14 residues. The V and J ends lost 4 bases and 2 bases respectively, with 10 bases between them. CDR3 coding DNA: TGTGCCAGCAGTTGGCAGGCGCACACAGATACGCAGTATTTT. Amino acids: CASSWQAHTDTQYF.